This T cell receptor beta chain is drawn from a study of blood T cells in healthy people across ages (dated by TCRdb to between 2014 and 2017). About the investigation overall: In model experiments, template switching captured about one uniquely barcoded TCR beta cDNA molecule for every two T cells. To avoid experimental bias, donors of different ages were randomly spread across the sequencing lanes. Four age groups were formed from the donors: young (average 16 years), middle-aged (just under 40), aged (around 62) and long-lived (about 75). The study measured age-related changes in TCR beta repertoire diversity using deep sequencing normalized with unique cDNA molecular identifiers. Two additional independent replicas of 1 million unique cDNA reads from the same blood draw were analyzed for two donors (one aged 18 to 29 and one aged 80 or older). What the authors observed across the whole study: A strong correlation was found between observed TCR beta diversity and the percentage of naive T cells measured by flow cytometry. The CMV infection status of donors was not known, potentially confounding age-related changes in expanded clonotypes. Observed TCR beta diversity per million T cells fell roughly linearly with age, and a significant reduction was already apparent by age roughly 40. Estimates of total diversity based on one million sequenced T cells were regarded as lower bounds and as underestimates. The long-lived group showed more naive CD4+ T cells, fewer expanded clones and increased TCR diversity than the aged group, suggesting age selection. Since profiling was done on bulk unsorted PBMCs, naive and antigen-experienced compartments could not be conclusively compared.

The library was generated by 5' RACE. TCRdb names Illumina HiSeq 2500 as the instrument used. A second about 7 to 11 cycle PCR used a sample-barcoded 5' primer and a J-beta primer mix. A unique molecular identifier was introduced onto each TCR beta cDNA molecule by a template-switch 5' adaptor carrying 12 random nucleotides. Each sample yielded at least 3 million CDR3-containing paired-end reads. First-strand cDNA was synthesized from all RNA with the Mint cDNA synthesis kit, primed by a TRBC-specific oligonucleotide. After uracil-DNA glycosylase treatment, a first 18-cycle PCR used universal primers M1SS and BC2_uni_R on all cDNA. The study's own analysis went as follows. For normalization, 1 million high-quality reads, each with a distinct molecular identifier, were randomly selected from each sample. Instead of being binned into consensus sequences, reads with shared molecular identifiers were discarded. MiTCR, set to a Q25 quality threshold and the strictest error-elimination algorithm, was used for CDR3 identification, clonotype clustering and error correction. A nonparametric unseen species model with Euler transformation was used to estimate a lower bound on total TCR beta diversity. TCRdb reran the public reads through fastp at Q25 and MiXCR, keeping productive beta chains. Duplicate CDR3 protein sequences are folded into a single record with the most common DNA and genes. The V and J calls, along with clone size, are taken from TCRdb and not from the paper's own processing. The sample contains some 800,000 distinct CDR3 sequences, around 43% of them found a single time. The top ten clonotypes cover under 20% of the sample.

V loses 1 base, J loses 2 bases, and the germline ends lie 15 bases apart. Measured from the cysteine to the phenylalanine, the CDR3 is 17 residues long. Only CDR3 DNA is held: 51 bases, read in frame from base 1. Turning to this clonotype: The specificity of this receptor is unknown. No quality values exist for individual bases; no much larger clone is one base distant.

The 40 or so donors, aged about 6 to 90 years, were systemically healthy Caucasian individuals from Russia. About 10 milliliters of peripheral blood were collected from each donor into EDTA-treated Vacutainer tubes. Ficoll-Paque density-gradient centrifugation was used to isolate PBMCs, with at least 6 million obtained per sample. Total RNA, at least 6 micrograms per sample, was extracted from PBMCs with Trizol reagent. Naive CD45RAhigh/CD27high T cell percentages were measured by flow cytometry on a PBMC aliquot from every donor. This sequence was found in a man aged 60 to 75 in good health. Rearrangement joined TRBV12-3 or TRBV12-4 to TRBJ2-1; no confident D gene assignment can be made. The sequencing input was blood. The CDR3 region: CASSLVSGPVTYNEQFF. The nucleotides are TGTGCCAGCAGTTTAGTTAGTGGGCCCGTTACCTACAATGAGCAGTTCTTC.